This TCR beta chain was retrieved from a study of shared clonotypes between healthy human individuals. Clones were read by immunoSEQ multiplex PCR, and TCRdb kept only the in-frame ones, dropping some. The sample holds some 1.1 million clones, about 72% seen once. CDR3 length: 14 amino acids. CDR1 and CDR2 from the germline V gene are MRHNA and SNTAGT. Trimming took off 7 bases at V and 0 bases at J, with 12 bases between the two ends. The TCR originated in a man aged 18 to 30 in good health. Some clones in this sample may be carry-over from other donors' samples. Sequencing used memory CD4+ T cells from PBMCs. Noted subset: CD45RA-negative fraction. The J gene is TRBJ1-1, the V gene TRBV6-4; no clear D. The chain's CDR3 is CASTHRGVNTEAFF. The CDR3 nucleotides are TGTGCCAGCACTCACCGTGGCGTGAACACTGAAGCTTTCTTT.